These T cell receptor beta chains were read from a single sample in a study of blood T cell repertoires in COVID-19. The repertoire was sequenced with immunoSEQ multiplex PCR; TCRdb's copy has only in-frame clones and lacks some. The sample holds 210,000 or so clones, roughly 90% seen once. The sequencing sample was made of peripheral blood. The origin of the receptors is a man aged 40-55 years with active or convalescent COVID-19. Each CDR3 is given with its conserved first and last residue. The order of the fields is D gene, J gene, clone size, CDR3 length, V gene, CDR3 DNA, CDR3 protein. The D gene is left open where the match is weak. Not every row has a clone size; where given, it reads once, few, many or a size class.

d_gene: TRBD1; j_gene: TRBJ2-7; abundance: few; len: 16; v_gene: TRBV5-1; CDR3nt: TGCGCCAGCAGCTTGGCCCCAGGGGGCAAATCGGGAGAGCAGTACTTC; CDR3aa: CASSLAPGGKSGEQYF
d_gene: .; j_gene: TRBJ1-1; abundance: .; len: 14; v_gene: TRBV10-3; CDR3nt: TGTGCCATCAGTGATCCGGGGATGAACACTGAAGCTTTCTTT; CDR3aa: CAISDPGMNTEAFF
d_gene: .; j_gene: TRBJ1-2; abundance: .; len: 15; v_gene: TRBV6-2/TRBV6-3; CDR3nt: TGTGCCAGCAGTCGGATTAACAGGGTTAACTATGGCTACACCTTC; CDR3aa: CASSRINRVNYGYTF
d_gene: TRBD1; j_gene: TRBJ1-5; abundance: .; len: 13; v_gene: TRBV6-5; CDR3nt: TGTGCCAGTTCGGGACAGTACAATCAGCCCCAGCATTTT; CDR3aa: CASSGQYNQPQHF
d_gene: TRBD2; j_gene: TRBJ2-3; abundance: .; len: 19; v_gene: TRBV5-4; CDR3nt: TGTGCCAGCAGCTCTAGCGGGAGGGCCTCATCTTTCAGCACAGATACGCAGTATTTT; CDR3aa: CASSSSGRASSFSTDTQYF
d_gene: TRBD2; j_gene: TRBJ2-5; abundance: .; len: 16; v_gene: TRBV24-1; CDR3nt: TGTGCCACCAGTGATTCGACTAGCCCTGGGTCGGAGACCCAGTACTTC; CDR3aa: CATSDSTSPGSETQYF
d_gene: TRBD1; j_gene: TRBJ1-5; abundance: .; len: 16; v_gene: TRBV28; CDR3nt: TGTGCCAGCAGTAAGAGGACAGGGGGCGCGAATCAGCCCCAGCATTTT; CDR3aa: CASSKRTGGANQPQHF
d_gene: TRBD1; j_gene: TRBJ1-2; abundance: .; len: 13; v_gene: TRBV19; CDR3nt: TGTGCCAGTAGCCCACAGGGGGAGGATGGCTACACCTTC; CDR3aa: CASSPQGEDGYTF
d_gene: .; j_gene: TRBJ1-5; abundance: .; len: 14; v_gene: TRBV19; CDR3nt: TGTGCCAGCCACCCCAGGGGTAGCAATCAGCCCCAGCATTTT; CDR3aa: CASHPRGSNQPQHF
d_gene: TRBD2; j_gene: TRBJ2-5; abundance: .; len: 16; v_gene: TRBV7-9; CDR3nt: TGTGCCAGCAGCTTAGGGAGACTAGCAGCCCAAGAGACCCAGTACTTC; CDR3aa: CASSLGRLAAQETQYF
d_gene: TRBD1; j_gene: TRBJ1-2; abundance: many; len: 15; v_gene: TRBV19; CDR3nt: TGTGCCAGTAGCCTGGACAGGGGGGCTAGGGATGGCTACACCTTC; CDR3aa: CASSLDRGARDGYTF
d_gene: TRBD1; j_gene: TRBJ1-3; abundance: once; len: 16; v_gene: TRBV5-1; CDR3nt: TGCGCCAGCAGCTTGACAGGGGGCTCTTCTGGAAACACCATATATTTT; CDR3aa: CASSLTGGSSGNTIYF
d_gene: TRBD2; j_gene: TRBJ2-1; abundance: .; len: 22; v_gene: TRBV5-1; CDR3nt: TGCGCCAGCAGCCCGCGGCTCCTTCGAGGACTAGCGGGAGGGAAGGAGGGCAATGAGCAGTTCTTC; CDR3aa: CASSPRLLRGLAGGKEGNEQFF
d_gene: .; j_gene: TRBJ1-4; abundance: .; len: 17; v_gene: TRBV18; CDR3nt: TGTGCCAGCTCACCATCCGGGACACCTGCAACTAATGAAAAACTGTTTTTT; CDR3aa: CASSPSGTPATNEKLFF